What follows is one T cell receptor (beta chain) and its context. The data stem from a study of blood T cell repertoires in COVID-19. Clones were read by immunoSEQ multiplex PCR, and TCRdb kept only the in-frame ones, dropping some. Here the sample spans around 230,000 clones, approximately 80% being singletons. The CDR3 is 14 amino acids. CDR1 and CDR2 from the germline V gene are SGHRS and YFSETQ. V shed 0 bases and J shed 7 bases, with 10 bases lying between them. The receptor was derived from a woman at least 80 years old with acute or convalescent COVID-19. Source material: peripheral blood. The J gene is TRBJ1-4, the V gene TRBV5-1; possibly TRBD1 for D (5 bases). This CDR3 reads CASSLVPTGEKLFF. CDR3 DNA: TGCGCCAGCAGCTTGGTTCCAACAGGTGAAAAACTGTTTTTT.